These 9 T cell receptor beta chains were all obtained from the same sample, sequenced in a study of blood T cell repertoires in COVID-19. The method was immunoSEQ multiplex PCR; TCRdb's version includes in-frame clones alone and lacks a portion of them. The sample contains tens of thousands of clones, about 77% of which appear only once. Sample: peripheral blood. The receptor set was obtained from a human donor in a cohort sampled during active COVID-19.

Sample share makes this clone medium-sized. The sample contains more than one DNA sequence encoding this CDR3. The CDR3 reads CASSQDAGIQPQHF. DNA for the CDR3: TGTGCCAGCAGCCAAGATGCAGGGATCCAGCCCCAGCATTTT. The gene calls are TRBV4-2 and TRBJ1-5, with D possibly matching TRBD1 (5 bases). This CDR3 spans 14 amino acids. The germline gives CDR1 LGHNA, CDR2 YNFKEQ. Trimming cost V 0 bases and J 7 bases, with 10 bases left between them.

This chain connects TRBV27 to TRBJ1-5, with TRBD1 as a possible D gene (5 bases). The germline V gene encodes CDR1 MNHEY and CDR2 SMNVEV (reference sequence). The CDR3 loop spans 16 amino acids. V was trimmed by 2 bases and J by 1 base, leaving 12 bases between them. The CDR3 reads CASSLRGQGSNQPQHF. CDR3 nucleotide sequence: TGTGCCAGCAGTTTAAGGGGTCAGGGAAGCAATCAGCCCCAGCATTTT.

V gene TRBV5-1 combines with J gene TRBJ2-3; the D gene is possibly TRBD1 (6 bases). CDR3 length: 13 residues. Germline V lookup: CDR1 SGHRS, CDR2 YFSETQ. The ends were cut back, 8 bases at V and 4 bases at J, with 14 bases in the middle. CDR3 coding DNA: TGCGCCAGTAGCCAGGGGTGGGCAGATACGCAGTATTTT. Amino acid sequence: CASSQGWADTQYF.

The chain links TRBV6-6 to TRBJ2-7, with D possibly matching TRBD2 (7 bases). V lost 5 bases and J 5 bases, leaving 16 bases between the germline ends. This CDR3 region has 14 residues. Germline V gene lookup returns CDR1 MNHNY and CDR2 SVGAGI (reference sequence). CDR3 loop: CASSTLGGLNEQYF. The CDR3 nucleotides are TGTGCCAGCAGTACCCTCGGGGGGCTGAACGAGCAGTACTTC.

The genes are TRBV14 and TRBJ1-6, with D possibly matching TRBD1 (6 bases). Germline-derived CDR1 and CDR2 are SGHDN and FVKESK. CDR3 length equals 13 residues. V lost 10 bases to trimming and J lost 4 bases, with 11 bases between them. CDR3 DNA sequence: TGTGCCACCGGAGGACAGTATAATTCACCCCTCCACTTT. Translation: CATGGQYNSPLHF.

This clone has just a few counts. The chain employs TRBV27 and TRBJ2-1; 8 bases map to TRBD1. The J segment lost 6 bases and the V segment lost 2 bases, leaving 6 bases of the junction unmatched. The CDR3 consists of 15 residues. Germline-derived CDR1 and CDR2 are MNHEY and SMNVEV (reference sequence). The CDR3 here is CASSLMTGVGNEQFF. CDR3 nucleotides: TGTGCCAGCAGTTTAATGACAGGGGTAGGCAATGAGCAGTTCTTC.

The chain recombines TRBV19 with TRBJ1-1, with D uncertain. This CDR3 has 14 amino acids. With 7 bases removed from V and 3 bases from J, the gap between germline ends came to 15 bases. CDR1 and CDR2 from the germline V gene are LNHDA and SQIVND (reference sequence). The DNA of the CDR3 is TGTGCCAGTATCTCTAGTGATGGGTACACTGAAGCTTTCTTT. Residues: CASISSDGYTEAFF.

J is TRBJ1-1 and V is TRBV7-9; 7 nucleotides line up with TRBD1. CDR1 is SEHNR and CDR2 is FQNEAQ in the germline V gene (reference sequence). The CDR3 is made up of 13 amino acids. V dropped 5 bases and J dropped 14; count of bases not matched to a gene: 14. The CDR3 DNA reads TGTGCCAGCAGCCTTACGACGGGGACAGACGTATTCTTT. The encoded protein is CASSLTTGTDVFF.

The chain couples TRBV11-3 to TRBJ2-5; maybe TRBD2 (6 bases). V lost 3 bases and J lost 2, with 13 bases in between. Germline V CDR1 and CDR2: SGHNT, YENEEA. This CDR3 comprises 15 residues. The CDR3 DNA reads TGTGCCAGCAGCTTCAATCATGGGGGGCAAGAGACCCAGTACTTC. This codes for CASSFNHGGQETQYF.